This entry concerns a single TCR beta chain. This sample is part of a study of blood T cells in healthy people across ages. From germline, CDR1 is MGHRA and CDR2 YSYEKL. The CDR3 is 16 amino acids. The V and J ends lost 4 bases and 0 bases respectively, with 13 bases between them. For the second PCR, which ran for about 6 to 11 cycles, a sample-barcoded 5' primer and a J-beta primer mix were used. All samples yielded 3 million or more CDR3-containing paired-end reads. TCRdb fed the 5' RACE reads into MiXCR, producing one record per CDR3 protein. The sample lists 600,000 to 850,000 distinct CDR3 sequences, 25% occurring once. These same records also appear under a second study, on T cells of mothers and their children. That paper adds: Sequencing returned over 9 million TCR beta CDR3 reads per mother and roughly 3.1 million per child. Compared with unrelated pairs, related mother-child pairs had slightly higher, non-significant overlap.

J is TRBJ1-3 and V is TRBV4-1, with D perhaps matching TRBD1 (5 bases). The sample taken for sequencing was blood. The TCR sequence derives from a boy aged 5-17 years in good health. This CDR3 reads CASSPPGGNSGNTIYF. The CDR3 DNA follows: TGCGCCAGCAGCCCCCCCGGGGGGAACTCTGGAAACACCATATATTTT.